This TCR beta chain came from a study of cytomegalovirus exposure and HLA in healthy donors. In the PCR, 60 Vbeta and 13 Jbeta primers were used. Data came from immunoSEQ multiplex PCR; TCRdb stores just in-frame clones and leaves some out. The sample shows some 120,000 clones, 70% to 80% of them seen only once. This cohort consisted of healthy bone marrow donors. Germline CDR1 reads SEHNR; CDR2 reads FQNEAQ (reference sequence). V was pared by 4 bases and J by 3 bases, with 7 bases between. The CDR3 has 12 residues. The source material was PBMCs. The chain couples TRBV7-9 to TRBJ2-7, with unresolved D. The TCR was taken from a woman between 18 and 29 years old in good health and CMV-seronegative. The CDR3 protein is CASSYGFYEQYF. In DNA, the CDR3 is TGTGCCAGCAGCTACGGTTTCTACGAGCAGTACTTC. The whole variable domain, remainder taken from reference TRBV7-9 and TRBJ2-7, is DTGVSQNPRHKITKRGQNVTFRCDPISEHNRLYWYRQTLGQGPEFLTYFQNEAQLEKSRLLSDRFSAERPKGSFSTLEIQRTEQGDSAMYLCASSYGFYEQYFGPGTRLTVT.